This TCR beta chain was recorded in a study of cytomegalovirus exposure and HLA in healthy donors. PCR amplification relied on 60 Vbeta primers (plus 13 Jbeta primers). Per the original data handling: Around 10 million of the roughly 80 million unique TCR beta chains counted in a later analysis were shared. Assay used: immunoSEQ multiplex PCR; TCRdb lists only in-frame clones, some missing. V and J calls and clone size are those listed in that table; D and trimming were worked out from the DNA. The data show roughly 200,000 clones, with around 83% seen just once and 2.5% to 3.5% held by the top ten. The CDR3 is made up of 15 amino acids. The germline V gene has CDR1 MDHEN and CDR2 SYDVKM. J lost 5 bases, V lost 3 bases, and 10 bases had no gene match.

Sequenced: PBMCs. This TCR was sampled from a woman aged 40 to 50 in good health and CMV-seronegative. This rearrangement joins TRBV28 to TRBJ2-7, with 7 bases fitting TRBD1. This chain's CDR3 is CASSFLQGSIHEQYF. The CDR3 DNA follows: TGTGCCAGCAGTTTTTTACAGGGGTCCATCCACGAGCAGTACTTC.